This T cell receptor beta chain was sequenced in a study of T cell repertoires in cytomegalovirus infection. Using its own MiXCR run on the reads, TCRdb lists one record per CDR3 protein. The table records around 70,000 distinct CDR3 sequences, about 30% of them present only once. The V gene's germline CDR1 is SGHNT and CDR2 YYREEE (reference sequence). V was pared by 4 bases and J by 3 bases, with 14 bases between. The CDR3 runs 14 residues. This clonotype has a handful of counts. Its target is unknown. The sequence was obtained from a human donor in good health (CMV status not recorded). Some clones in this sample may be carry-over from other donors' samples. The rearrangement uses TRBV5-4 and TRBJ2-7, with D hard to call. The source material was CD8+ T cells from cultured PBMCs, sampled from culture after CMV antigen stimulation. CDR3 DNA sequence: TGTGCCAGCAGCCCCGACGACATGAACTACGAGCAGTACTTC. This sequence encodes CASSPDDMNYEQYF.